The 23 T cell receptor beta chains below come from one sample, sequenced in a study of Ad26.COV2.S vaccination and SARS-CoV-2 variants. Here immunoSEQ multiplex PCR was the method, and the copy in TCRdb shows in-frame clones only, minus some. Seen here are 350,000 to 450,000 clones, approximately 92% observed once, and the top ten hold more than 1.5%. The treatment is: 15 to 20 received Ad26.COV2.S at low or high dose, single or two shots; 5 received placebo; per-sample allocation not given. On day 63 after the first injection, vaccine and placebo recipients gave samples. The sequences come from peripheral blood, collected in a trial of Ad26.COV2.S vaccine versus placebo. The source is a person between 18 and 65 years old who received the Ad26.COV2.S COVID-19 vaccine or a placebo.

The chain couples TRBV7-9 to TRBJ2-1, with D perhaps matching TRBD1 or TRBD2 (5 bases each). The CDR3 extends over 14 amino acids. Germline V lookup: CDR1 SEHNR, CDR2 FQNEAQ (reference sequence). Trimming cost V 5 bases and J 6 bases, with 14 bases left between them. The CDR3 reads CASSPGTPRNEQFF. The CDR3 DNA reads TGTGCCAGCAGCCCTGGGACCCCCCGCAATGAGCAGTTCTTC.

The rearrangement joins TRBV6-5 to TRBJ1-6; D gene uncertain. Trimming pared 6 bases from V and 5 bases from J, leaving 11 bases between. The CDR3 runs 14 residues. The germline CDR1 and CDR2 sequences are MNHEY and SVGAGI. The CDR3 nucleotides are TGTGCCAGCAGACGACGGGCAGATAATTCACCCCTCCACTTT. This gives the protein CASRRRADNSPLHF.

The rearrangement uses TRBV2 and TRBJ2-3; D perhaps matches TRBD2 (5 bases). CDR3 size: 13 residues. Germline-derived CDR1 and CDR2 are SNHLY and FYNNEI. V was trimmed by 4 bases and J by 7 bases, leaving 12 bases between them. The CDR3 protein is CASSAGVINTQYF. In DNA form, the CDR3 reads TGTGCCAGCAGTGCCGGGGTCATAAATACGCAGTATTTT.

The chain is built from TRBV27 and TRBJ1-4; D unclear. The CDR3 covers 15 residues. V was shortened by 9 bases and J by 7 bases, with 21 bases between the two germline ends. CDR1 MNHEY and CDR2 SMNVEV come from the germline V gene (reference sequence). The DNA for the CDR3 is TGTGCCAGTTCGCCTATCGGGGTGCGGTTTGAAAAACTGTTTTTT. Encoded protein: CASSPIGVRFEKLFF.

This chain joins TRBV11-3 and TRBJ2-7, with D perhaps matching TRBD1 or TRBD2 (6 bases each). This CDR3 is built from 15 residues. Per germline, CDR1 SGHNT and CDR2 YENEEA. Deletions cut 1 base from V and 3 bases from J, with 13 bases between. CDR3 nucleotide sequence: TGTGCCAGCAGCTTAGCCGGGGGCTGGGACTACGAGCAGTACTTC. Its protein is CASSLAGGWDYEQYF.

Note on this clone: Within the sample, other DNA sequences also encode this same CDR3. J is TRBJ2-3 and V is TRBV7-9; 8 bases map to TRBD2. The V gene's germline CDR1 is SEHNR and CDR2 FQNEAQ (reference sequence). With 1 base clipped from V and 3 bases from J, the junction kept 3 bases outside the gene matches. The CDR3 length is 15 residues. CDR3 nucleotides: TGTGCCAGCAGCTTAGTTTTAGCGGGAACAGATACGCAGTATTTT. Encoded protein: CASSLVLAGTDTQYF.

The chain couples TRBV28 to TRBJ1-5; the D is unclear. This CDR3 region has 16 residues. CDR1 is MDHEN and CDR2 is SYDVKM in the germline V gene. V lost 7 bases and J 0 bases, leaving 16 bases between the germline ends. This CDR3 reads CASTEGAVISNQPQHF. The DNA for the CDR3 is TGTGCCAGCACGGAGGGCGCAGTGATTAGCAATCAGCCCCAGCATTTT.

The J gene is TRBJ2-1, the V gene TRBV2, with 9 bases fitting TRBD1. The CDR3 totals 14 residues. Germline CDR1 SNHLY, CDR2 FYNNEI. With 8 bases clipped from V and 2 bases from J, the junction kept 4 bases outside the gene matches. The CDR3 nucleotides are TGTGCCAGCGGCCGGGACAGGGCCTACAATGAGCAGTTCTTC. Protein sequence: CASGRDRAYNEQFF.

The V call is TRBV4-1, the J call TRBJ2-4; the match to TRBD2 covers 11 bases. The CDR3 spans 20 residues. V shed 6 bases, J shed 0 bases, and the junction held 16 bases outside the gene matches. Per germline, CDR1 MGHRA and CDR2 YSYEKL. DNA of the CDR3: TGCGCCAGCAGGCGCTCGCTTATAGCGGGGGGGGAGGGAGCCAAAAACATTCAGTACTTC. Translating gives CASRRSLIAGGEGAKNIQYF.

The J gene is TRBJ2-3, the V gene TRBV11-2; D unresolved. The CDR3 contains 13 residues. Germline assignment: CDR1 SGHAT and CDR2 FQNNGV. Deletions cut 3 bases from V and 4 bases from J, with 8 bases between. Written as DNA, the CDR3 is TGTGCCAGCAGCTTGACACAATCAGATACGCAGTATTTT. It yields the protein CASSLTQSDTQYF.

CDR3 sequence (DNA): TGTGCCTGGGGGGCCCAGGGGTTGAGGACTGAAGCTTTCTTT. It translates to CAWGAQGLRTEAFF. This chain connects TRBV2 to TRBJ1-1, with a tentative D call TRBD1 (6 bases). Germline V lookup: CDR1 SNHLY, CDR2 FYNNEI. This CDR3 spans 14 amino acids. V was shortened by 11 bases and J by 5 bases, with 21 bases between the two germline ends. Based on the CDR3 plus reference TRBV2 and TRBJ1-1, the full variable domain is EPEVTQTPSHQVTQMGQEVILRCVPISNHLYFYWYRQILGQKVEFLVSFYNNEISEKSEIFDDQFSVERPDGSNFTLKIRSTKLEDSAMYFCAWGAQGLRTEAFFGQGTRLTVV.

The chain couples TRBV7-2 to TRBJ2-3; 8 bases are a match to TRBD1. Losses at the gene ends were 7 bases for V and 4 bases for J; bases not matched to a gene: 13. CDR3 length: 16 residues. Germline V gives CDR1 SGHTA, CDR2 FQGNSA. The CDR3 spells CASTHFVTGGSDTQYF. CDR3 bases: TGTGCCAGCACCCACTTTGTTACAGGGGGTTCAGATACGCAGTATTTT.

The chain uses TRBV9 and TRBJ1-1; 9 positions agree with TRBD1. J lost 5 bases, V lost 3 bases, and 8 bases had no gene match. The CDR3 is 15 residues long. Germline V gene lookup returns CDR1 SGDLS and CDR2 YYNGEE. CDR3 bases: TGTGCCAGCAGCGGAACAGGGGGCGCGAGGACTGAAGCTTTCTTT. It is translated as CASSGTGGARTEAFF. Drawing the rest from reference TRBV9 and TRBJ1-1, the complete variable domain is DSGVTQTPKHLITATGQRVTLRCSPRSGDLSVYWYQQSLDQGLQFLIQYYNGEERAKGNILERFSAQQFPDLHSELNLSSLELGDSALYFCASSGTGGARTEAFFGQGTRLTVV.

The chain recombines TRBV18 with TRBJ2-7; 9 bases agree with TRBD1. Germline CDR1 is KGHSH and CDR2 is LQKENI. This CDR3 contains 13 residues. Trimming cost V 4 bases and J 6 bases; bases outside gene matches: 4. The CDR3 bases are TGTGCCAGCTCACGCGGGACAGGGAGCGAGCAGTACTTC. Protein sequence: CASSRGTGSEQYF.

The CDR3 DNA follows: TGTGCCAGCAGCCAATCTATAAGGCTTGTGGCCGGGGAGCTGTTTTTT. This translates into CASSQSIRLVAGELFF. The chain employs TRBV3-1 (or the pseudogene TRBV3-2) and TRBJ2-2; D unclear. V was cut by 2 bases and J by 6 bases, with 16 bases left in between. The CDR3 is made up of 16 amino acids. Germline CDR1 is LGHDT and CDR2 is YNNKEL (reference sequence).

This clone was counted once. The chain has TRBV6-4 and TRBJ1-1, with a tentative D call TRBD1 (5 bases). The ends were cut back, 0 bases at V and 7 bases at J, with 12 bases in the middle. Germline V gives CDR1 MRHNA, CDR2 SNTAGT. The CDR3 has 14 amino acids. The CDR3 reads CASSDSGQAGEAFF. The CDR3, as DNA: TGTGCCAGCAGTGACTCGGGGCAGGCGGGTGAAGCTTTCTTT.

The V call is TRBV27, the J call TRBJ2-7; 9 bases match TRBD1. The CDR3 covers 15 residues. Trimming cost V 5 bases and J 7 bases; bases outside gene matches: 12. CDR1 MNHEY and CDR2 SMNVEV come from the germline V gene (reference sequence). Written as DNA, the CDR3 is TGTGCCAGCAGTACCCGGACAGGGGCCCCTGAGGAGCAGTACTTC. It codes for CASSTRTGAPEEQYF.

The rearrangement joins TRBV28 to TRBJ1-2; D is unresolved. There are 11 residues in the CDR3. V shed 6 bases and J shed 9 bases, with 11 bases lying between them. In germline, CDR1 is MDHEN, CDR2 SYDVKM. The CDR3 bases are TGTGCCAGCAGCCTAGGGAATAGCTACACCTTC. Translating gives CASSLGNSYTF.

The gene calls are TRBV2 and TRBJ1-5; D perhaps matches TRBD1 (6 bases). CDR3 length equals 15 residues. Between the trimmed V and J ends, which lost 7 bases and 0 bases, there was a span of 13 bases. Germline CDR1 SNHLY, CDR2 FYNNEI. CDR3 region: CASKGEQDSNQPQHF. Written as DNA, the CDR3 is TGTGCCAGCAAGGGGGAACAAGATAGCAATCAGCCCCAGCATTTT.

V gene TRBV28 combines with J gene TRBJ1-4; D not certain. V was clipped by 8 bases and J by 4 bases, with 17 bases between them. There are 15 residues in the CDR3. Per the germline V gene, CDR1 is MDHEN and CDR2 is SYDVKM. The CDR3 bases are TGTGCCAGCCGGTCCTGGGTGCGGGGTAATGAAAAACTGTTTTTT. Its protein is CASRSWVRGNEKLFF.

The chain has TRBV4-1 and TRBJ2-3; the match to TRBD2 covers 12 bases. Germline V gene lookup returns CDR1 MGHRA and CDR2 YSYEKL. The ends lost 1 base at V and 1 base at J; junction bases unmatched: 6. This CDR3 contains 18 residues. The CDR3 DNA follows: TGCGCCAGCAGCCAAGGAGCTAGCGGGGGGGGGCGCACAGATACGCAGTATTTT. Protein sequence: CASSQGASGGGRTDTQYF.

The V call is TRBV20-1, the J call TRBJ2-1, with D perhaps matching TRBD2 (5 bases). The CDR3 spans 10 residues. Germline CDR1 reads DFQATT; CDR2 reads SNEGSKA (reference sequence). V lost 3 bases and J lost 9, with 6 bases in between. The CDR3: CSASGVEQFF. CDR3 coding DNA: TGCAGTGCTAGCGGGGTTGAGCAGTTCTTC.

The V gene is TRBV5-1, the J gene TRBJ2-2; the match to TRBD1 covers 7 bases. The trim removed 0 bases at V and 2 bases at J, leaving 4 bases unmatched. The length of the CDR3 is 16 residues. The germline V gene has CDR1 SGHRS and CDR2 YFSETQ. Here the CDR3 DNA reads TGCGCCAGCAGCTTGGGGACAGGACCCAACACCGGGGAGCTGTTTTTT. Protein product: CASSLGTGPNTGELFF.